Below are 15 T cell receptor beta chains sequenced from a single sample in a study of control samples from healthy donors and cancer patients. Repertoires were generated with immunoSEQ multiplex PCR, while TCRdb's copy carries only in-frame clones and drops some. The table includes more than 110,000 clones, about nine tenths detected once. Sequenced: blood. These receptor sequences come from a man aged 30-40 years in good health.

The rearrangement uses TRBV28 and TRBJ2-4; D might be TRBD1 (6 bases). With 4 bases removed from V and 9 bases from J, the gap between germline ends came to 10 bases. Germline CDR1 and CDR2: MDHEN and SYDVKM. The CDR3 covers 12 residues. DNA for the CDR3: TGTGCCAGCAGTTCAGGGGCAAGCATTCAGTACTTC. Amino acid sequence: CASSSGASIQYF.

CDR3 region: CSVPTGTLRETQYF. CDR3 DNA sequence: TGCAGCGTGCCGACCGGGACTCTCAGAGAGACCCAGTACTTC. This chain joins TRBV29-1 and TRBJ2-5; weak D call: TRBD2 (6 bases). Trimming removed 6 bases at V and 4 bases at J, with 18 bases between. Germline-derived CDR1 and CDR2 are SQVTM and ANQGSEA. CDR3 length equals 14 residues.

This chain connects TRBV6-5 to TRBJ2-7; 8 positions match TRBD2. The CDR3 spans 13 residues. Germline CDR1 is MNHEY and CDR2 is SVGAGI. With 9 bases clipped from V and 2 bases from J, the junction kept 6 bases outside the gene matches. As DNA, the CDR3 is TGTGCCAGTAGCGGGACTAGAACCTACGAGCAGTACTTC. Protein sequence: CASSGTRTYEQYF.

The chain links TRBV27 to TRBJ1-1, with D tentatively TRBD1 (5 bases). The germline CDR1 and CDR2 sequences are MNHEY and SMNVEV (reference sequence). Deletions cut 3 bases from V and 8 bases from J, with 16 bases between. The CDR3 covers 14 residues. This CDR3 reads CASSFRGKVAEAFF. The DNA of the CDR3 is TGTGCCAGCAGTTTCCGGGGGAAAGTCGCCGAAGCTTTCTTT.

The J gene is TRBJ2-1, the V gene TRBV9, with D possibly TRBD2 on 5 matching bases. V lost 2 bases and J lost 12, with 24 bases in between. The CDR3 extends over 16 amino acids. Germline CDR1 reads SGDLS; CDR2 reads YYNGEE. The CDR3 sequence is CASSVNSRVGVGMQFF. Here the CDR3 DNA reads TGTGCCAGCAGCGTCAACTCCCGGGTCGGGGTCGGGATGCAGTTCTTC.

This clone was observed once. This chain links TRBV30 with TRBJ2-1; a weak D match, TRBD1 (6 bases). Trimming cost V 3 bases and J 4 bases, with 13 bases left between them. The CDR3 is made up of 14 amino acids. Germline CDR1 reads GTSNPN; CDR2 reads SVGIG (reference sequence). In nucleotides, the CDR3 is TGTGCCTGGAGCAGCGGACAGATTTACAATGAGCAGTTCTTC. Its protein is CAWSSGQIYNEQFF. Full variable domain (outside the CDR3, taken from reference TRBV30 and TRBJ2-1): SQTIHQWPATLVQPVGSPLSLECTVEGTSNPNLYWYRQAAGRGLQLLFYSVGIGQISSEVPQNLSASRPQDRQFILSSKKLLLSDSGFYLCAWSSGQIYNEQFFGPGTRLTVL.

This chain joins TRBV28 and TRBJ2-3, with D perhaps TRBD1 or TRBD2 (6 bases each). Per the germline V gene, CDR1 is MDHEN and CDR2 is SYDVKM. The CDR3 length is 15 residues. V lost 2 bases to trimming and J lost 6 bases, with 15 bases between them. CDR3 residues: CASSLGGQGRDTQYF. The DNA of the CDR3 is TGTGCCAGCAGTTTAGGGGGGCAGGGTAGGGATACGCAGTATTTT.

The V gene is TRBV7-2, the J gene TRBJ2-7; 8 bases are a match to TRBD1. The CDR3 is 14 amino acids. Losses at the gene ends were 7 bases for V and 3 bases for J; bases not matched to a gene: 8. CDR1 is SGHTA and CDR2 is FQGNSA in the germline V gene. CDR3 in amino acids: CASTFRTGNYEQYF. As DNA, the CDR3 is TGTGCCAGCACCTTTAGGACAGGGAACTACGAGCAGTACTTC.

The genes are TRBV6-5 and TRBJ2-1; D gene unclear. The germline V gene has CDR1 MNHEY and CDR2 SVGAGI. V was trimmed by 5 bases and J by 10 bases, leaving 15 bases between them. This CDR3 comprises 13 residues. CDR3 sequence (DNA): TGTGCCAGCAGTACCCCCGGAAATGAGGAGCAGTTCTTC. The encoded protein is CASSTPGNEEQFF.

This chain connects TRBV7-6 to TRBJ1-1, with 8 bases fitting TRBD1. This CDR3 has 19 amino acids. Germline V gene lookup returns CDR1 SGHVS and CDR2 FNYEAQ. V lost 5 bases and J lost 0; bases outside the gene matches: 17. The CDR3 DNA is TGTGCCAGCAGCCCCAGGACAGGGTCAGCAAAATGGGTGAACACTGAAGCTTTCTTT. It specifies CASSPRTGSAKWVNTEAFF.

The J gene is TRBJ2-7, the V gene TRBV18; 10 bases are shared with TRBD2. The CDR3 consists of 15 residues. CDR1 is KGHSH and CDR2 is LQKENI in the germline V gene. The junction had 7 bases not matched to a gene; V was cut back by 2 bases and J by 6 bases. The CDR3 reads CASSPRGLAEVEQYF. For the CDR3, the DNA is TGTGCCAGCTCACCAAGAGGACTAGCGGAGGTCGAGCAGTACTTC.

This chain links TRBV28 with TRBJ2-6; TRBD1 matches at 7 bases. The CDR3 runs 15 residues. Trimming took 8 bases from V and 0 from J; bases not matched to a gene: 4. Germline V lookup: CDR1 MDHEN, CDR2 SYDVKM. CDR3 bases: TGTGCCAGCGGACAGGCCAACTCTGGGGCCAACGTCCTGACTTTC. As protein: CASGQANSGANVLTF.

DNA for the CDR3: TGTGCCAGCAGTTACAGGGAGACAGCTAACACTGAAGCTTTCTTT. Translating gives CASSYRETANTEAFF. V gene TRBV6-5 combines with J gene TRBJ1-1, with D perhaps matching TRBD1 (5 bases). V lost 2 bases, J lost 2 bases, and 12 bases lay in between. This CDR3 has 15 amino acids. Germline V CDR1 and CDR2: MNHEY, SVGAGI.

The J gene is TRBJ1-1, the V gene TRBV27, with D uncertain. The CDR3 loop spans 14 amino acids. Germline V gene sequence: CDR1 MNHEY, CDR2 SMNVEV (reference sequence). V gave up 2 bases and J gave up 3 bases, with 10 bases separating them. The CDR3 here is CASSLGAAHTEAFF. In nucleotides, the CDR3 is TGTGCCAGCAGTTTAGGCGCTGCCCACACTGAAGCTTTCTTT.

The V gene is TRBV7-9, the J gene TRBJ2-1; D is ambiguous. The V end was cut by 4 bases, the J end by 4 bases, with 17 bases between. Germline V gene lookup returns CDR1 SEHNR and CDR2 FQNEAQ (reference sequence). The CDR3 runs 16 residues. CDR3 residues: CASSYIAALKYNEQFF. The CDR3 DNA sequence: TGTGCCAGCAGCTATATCGCGGCCCTGAAATACAATGAGCAGTTCTTC.